These T cell receptor beta chains were read from a single sample in a study of T cell responses to AZD1222 COVID-19 vaccine. The data were produced by immunoSEQ multiplex PCR, yet TCRdb's version contains in-frame clones alone and is incomplete. The sample consists of more than 150,000 clones, around 90% of them appearing once. The sequences come from peripheral blood, collected on day 0 of AZD1222 vaccination. These receptors were collected from an adult in good health. The conserved cysteine and the conserved F or W are not part of the CDR3 here.

j_gene,v_gene,CDR3aa
TRBJ2-7,TRBV19,ASSIVGTAYEQY
TRBJ2-7,TRBV10-3,AISTRQGASSYEQY
TRBJ1-2,TRBV5-4,ASSNGQGLAGYT
TRBJ1-1,TRBV5-5,ASSRQGLNTEAF
TRBJ1-2,TRBV2,ASSEALRVRQSYT
TRBJ2-5,TRBV5-1,ASSRGTSGRETQY
TRBJ2-7,TRBV7-6,ASSLGAGEPYEQY
TRBJ2-2,TRBV5-1,ASSFPKTTNTGELF
TRBJ2-1,TRBV18,ASTRRQGYNEQF
TRBJ1-1,TRBV25-1,ASSDPGHGNTEAF
TRBJ2-2,TRBV24-1,ATSDSGIGTGELF
TRBJ2-5,TRBV6-2/TRBV6-3,ASSYRPRGAQETQY
TRBJ2-3,TRBV5-4,ASSNPGPSITDTQY
TRBJ1-2,TRBV11-1,ASSLAPGQFGDGYT
TRBJ1-1,TRBV2,ASGVLWNTEAF
TRBJ1-4,TRBV2,ASSESYGELF
TRBJ1-6,TRBV7-3,ASSRGLTYNSPLH
TRBJ2-5,TRBV10-3,AISDLQGGAQY
TRBJ2-5,TRBV7-9,ASSSETQY
TRBJ1-6,TRBV4-2,ASSQEFYRNSPLH
TRBJ1-2,TRBV14,ASSQDYGDRRGYT
TRBJ1-2,TRBV5-4,ASSSKDGYGYT
TRBJ2-3,TRBV9,ASSVEGLLTDTQY